This TCR beta chain was observed in a study of OX40 agonist ivuxolimab in advanced cancers. As for the study in general: Prior anti-PD-1, anti-PD-L1 or anti-CTLA-4 therapy was allowed; approximately 40% had some.

Generated by immunoSEQ multiplex PCR, the TCRdb table keeps only in-frame clones and is missing some. The data hold some 98,000 clones, with about 79% observed a single time. This CDR3 contains 14 residues. The germline V gene encodes CDR1 PRHDT and CDR2 FYEKMQ (reference sequence). The rearrangement links TRBV13 to TRBJ2-5; D call uncertain. The better agreement between TRBJ2-7 and the DNA end casts doubt on the J call. This sample comprised CD4+ or CD8+ T cells sorted from blood, obtained in a trial of the OX40 agonist ivuxolimab. The TCR originated in an adult with an advanced solid tumor such as melanoma, head and neck, liver or kidney cancer. CDR3 nucleotide sequence: TGTGCCAGCAGCTTAGGACAGAGCAACTACGAGCAGTACTTC. Encoded protein: CASSLGQSNYEQYF.